One and the same sample provided the 21 T cell receptor beta chains below, sequenced in a study of T cell responses to AZD1222 COVID-19 vaccine. This table comes from immunoSEQ multiplex PCR, and its TCRdb copy is limited to in-frame clones, with some not included. The sample holds about 140,000 clones; about 90% are singletons and the top ten take approximately 4.3%. This sample comprised peripheral blood, obtained 28 days after the second AZD1222 dose. The receptors were sampled from an adult who received the AZD1222 COVID-19 vaccine.

The rearrangement links TRBV7-8 to TRBJ1-3, with D tentatively TRBD1 (5 bases). The CDR3 runs 16 residues. The V end was cut by 5 bases, the J end by 4 bases, with 18 bases between. Germline CDR1 and CDR2: SGHVS and FQNEAQ. The CDR3 DNA sequence: TGTGCCAGCAGCCTAAAGACAGTGCCGATAGGAAACACCATATATTTT. Protein: CASSLKTVPIGNTIYF.

V and J are TRBV7-8 and TRBJ2-2, with D maybe TRBD2 (5 bases). CDR1 and CDR2 (germline): SGHVS, FQNEAQ. V was clipped by 4 bases and J by 2 bases, with 14 bases between them. The CDR3 runs to 16 residues. The CDR3 DNA reads as TGTGCCAGCAGCTGGCGGGTACAAAAAAACACCGGGGAGCTGTTTTTT. Protein: CASSWRVQKNTGELFF.

The chain combines TRBV29-1 with TRBJ2-7; 8 nucleotides agree with TRBD1. V lost 4 bases to trimming and J lost 1 base; unmatched junction nucleotides: 9. The germline gives CDR1 SQVTM, CDR2 ANQGSEA. This CDR3 is 15 amino acids long. The CDR3 reads CSVVYLRTGSYEQYF. The CDR3 coding sequence is TGCAGCGTTGTGTATTTGAGGACAGGGTCCTACGAGCAGTACTTC.

The V call is TRBV9, the J call TRBJ1-3, with D perhaps TRBD1 (5 bases). Trimming left V 0 bases short and J 4 bases short, with 8 bases between. CDR1 SGDLS and CDR2 YYNGEE come from the germline V gene. The CDR3 covers 14 residues. The CDR3 loop is CASSVGGDGNTIYF. CDR3 nucleotide sequence: TGTGCCAGCAGCGTAGGAGGGGACGGAAACACCATATATTTT.

This clone has a single count. The chain joins TRBV7-6 to TRBJ2-7; D might be TRBD2 (5 bases). Germline CDR1 is SGHVS and CDR2 is FNYEAQ. With 4 bases removed from V and 6 bases from J, the gap between germline ends came to 10 bases. The CDR3 length is 12 residues. The CDR3: CASSSEGLEQYF. The CDR3 DNA is TGTGCCAGCAGCTCAGAGGGTCTCGAGCAGTACTTC.

The gene calls are TRBV3-1 (or the pseudogene TRBV3-2) and TRBJ2-1; 9 nucleotides agree with TRBD2. The V gene's germline CDR1 is LGHDT and CDR2 YNNKEL (reference sequence). With 4 bases clipped from V and 8 bases from J, the junction kept 12 bases outside the gene matches. This CDR3 comprises 16 residues. This CDR3 reads CASSPRAGGPVDEQFF. CDR3 DNA: TGTGCCAGCAGCCCACGGGCGGGGGGGCCTGTCGATGAGCAGTTCTTC.

This CDR3 reads CASSQFKAGENTEAFF. The CDR3 DNA follows: TGTGCCAGCAGCCAATTTAAAGCGGGAGAGAACACTGAAGCTTTCTTT. The V gene is TRBV14, the J gene TRBJ1-1; no reliable D call. Germline assignment: CDR1 SGHDN and CDR2 FVKESK. This CDR3 contains 16 residues. Trimming pared 2 bases from V and 1 base from J, leaving 14 bases between.

The chain couples TRBV3-1 (or the pseudogene TRBV3-2) to TRBJ1-2; the D is unclear. Germline V gene sequence: CDR1 LGHDT, CDR2 YNNKEL (reference sequence). Trimming left V 0 bases short and J 14 bases short, with 19 bases between. The CDR3 covers 14 residues. CDR3 sequence reads: CASSQEVGNPLCTF. CDR3 nucleotide sequence: TGTGCCAGCAGCCAAGAAGTCGGAAACCCCTTGTGTACCTTC.

The CDR3 DNA reads TGTGCCAGTAGTACCAAAGGGGTCTATGGCTACACCTTC. As protein: CASSTKGVYGYTF. The chain carries TRBV19 and TRBJ1-2; TRBD1 is a possible D gene (5 bases). CDR1 and CDR2 from the germline V gene are LNHDA and SQIVND (reference sequence). The V end was cut by 4 bases, the J end by 4 bases, with 10 bases between. CDR3 length: 13 amino acids.

This chain uses TRBV6-5 with TRBJ1-2; D uncertain. The germline CDR1 and CDR2 sequences are MNHEY and SVGAGI. V dropped 7 bases and J dropped 3 bases, with 18 bases sitting between them. The CDR3 covers 15 residues. The CDR3 DNA reads as TGTGCCAGCAACAGCCTAACTCGAACGGACTATGGCTACACCTTC. Translated, it gives CASNSLTRTDYGYTF.

This clone was seen a single time. The V and J genes are TRBV4-1 and TRBJ2-7; the D gene is possibly TRBD2 (6 bases). This CDR3 is built from 13 residues. CDR1 and CDR2 (germline): MGHRA, YSYEKL. V lost 0 bases to trimming and J lost 4 bases, with 7 bases between them. In DNA, the CDR3 is TGCGCCAGCAGCCAAGATCGGGGGTACGAGCAGTACTTC. Residues: CASSQDRGYEQYF.

The table lists this clone with a few counts. The chain employs TRBV7-9 and TRBJ2-5, with unresolved D. In germline, CDR1 is SEHNR, CDR2 FQNEAQ (reference sequence). The CDR3 totals 14 residues. Trimming stripped 4 bases from V and 4 bases from J, with 13 bases between. CDR3 bases: TGTGCCAGCAGCTCTGACCTCAGGCGAGAGACCCAGTACTTC. Its translation is CASSSDLRRETQYF.

This sequence joins TRBV23-1 and TRBJ1-3; D not resolved. TRBV23-1 is noted as an ORF with a role that remains uncertain. Between the trimmed V and J ends, which lost 0 bases and 0 bases, there was a span of 6 bases. CDR3 size: 15 residues. The CDR3 sequence is CASSQSPRSGNTIYF. In DNA, the CDR3 is TGCGCCAGCAGTCAATCCCCCCGCTCTGGAAACACCATATATTTT.

The count of this clone is one. V and J are TRBV5-8 and TRBJ2-1; TRBD2 matches 10 bases. CDR3 length equals 16 residues. The germline CDR1 and CDR2 sequences are SGHTS and YDEGEE. The V segment lost 1 base and the J segment 6 bases; nucleotides outside the gene matches: 7. The CDR3 is CASSLFNLAGANEQFF. CDR3 DNA: TGTGCCAGCAGCTTGTTTAATCTAGCGGGAGCCAATGAGCAGTTCTTC.

The chain uses TRBV4-3 and TRBJ2-5; possibly TRBD1 or TRBD2 for D (5 bases each). V shed 1 base and J shed 7 bases, with 13 bases lying between them. Germline lookup yields CDR1 LGHNA and CDR2 YSLEER. CDR3 size: 14 residues. The CDR3 is CASSQAGAAGTQYF. Written as DNA, the CDR3 is TGCGCCAGCAGCCAAGCCGGGGCGGCCGGGACCCAGTACTTC.

The chain has TRBV4-3 and TRBJ2-7, with 9 bases identical to TRBD2. V dropped 4 bases and J dropped 5; count of bases not matched to a gene: 15. This CDR3 contains 17 residues. Looked up from germline, CDR1 is LGHNA and CDR2 is YSLEER. The CDR3 bases are TGCGCCAGCAGCCTGGGGGCGGGAGGGCGGTTTGCCCACGAGCAGTACTTC. Its translation: CASSLGAGGRFAHEQYF.

V usage is TRBV27 and J usage is TRBJ1-5; 8 bases match TRBD1. CDR3 size: 18 residues. Per germline, CDR1 MNHEY and CDR2 SMNVEV (reference sequence). V trimming: 2 bases; J trimming: 0 bases; junction bases outside the gene matches: 9. CDR3: CASSLAGQGLTSNQPQHF. In DNA form, the CDR3 reads TGTGCCAGCAGTTTAGCCGGACAGGGCCTGACTAGCAATCAGCCCCAGCATTTT.

This clone was recorded once. The chain recombines TRBV6-5 with TRBJ2-7; 9 bases agree with TRBD1. This CDR3 has 16 residues. With 4 bases clipped from V and 1 base from J, the junction kept 8 bases outside the gene matches. Germline-derived CDR1 and CDR2 are MNHEY and SVGAGI. For the CDR3, the DNA is TGTGCCAGCAGTTTCACGGGACAGGGTTTGTCCTACGAGCAGTACTTC. This gives the protein CASSFTGQGLSYEQYF.

The rearrangement uses TRBV4-2 and TRBJ1-3, with D hard to call. V lost 4 bases to trimming and J lost 0 bases, with 10 bases between them. Germline loops: CDR1 LGHNA, CDR2 YNFKEQ. The CDR3 is made up of 15 amino acids. The CDR3 loop is CASSPLRTSGNTIYF. For the CDR3, the DNA is TGTGCCAGCAGCCCCCTGAGGACCTCTGGAAACACCATATATTTT.

The rearrangement joins TRBV4-3 to TRBJ2-1; either TRBD1 or TRBD2 may fit D (5 bases each). Trimming stripped 3 bases from V and 6 bases from J, with 15 bases between. Per germline, CDR1 LGHNA and CDR2 YSLEER. The CDR3 covers 15 residues. The chain's CDR3 is CASSHGTEVTNEQFF. In nucleotides, the CDR3 is TGCGCCAGCAGCCACGGGACGGAGGTCACCAATGAGCAGTTCTTC.

This chain uses TRBV9 with TRBJ1-2; TRBD1 matches 11 bases. The length of the CDR3 is 15 residues. The ends lost 0 bases at V and 4 bases at J; junction bases unmatched: 2. Per the germline V gene, CDR1 is SGDLS and CDR2 is YYNGEE. DNA for the CDR3: TGTGCCAGCAGCGTAGGGACAGGGGGCCCCTATGGCTACACCTTC. This translates into CASSVGTGGPYGYTF. Full variable domain (outside the CDR3, taken from reference TRBV9 and TRBJ1-2): DSGVTQTPKHLITATGQRVTLRCSPRSGDLSVYWYQQSLDQGLQFLIQYYNGEERAKGNILERFSAQQFPDLHSELNLSSLELGDSALYFCASSVGTGGPYGYTFGSGTRLTVV.